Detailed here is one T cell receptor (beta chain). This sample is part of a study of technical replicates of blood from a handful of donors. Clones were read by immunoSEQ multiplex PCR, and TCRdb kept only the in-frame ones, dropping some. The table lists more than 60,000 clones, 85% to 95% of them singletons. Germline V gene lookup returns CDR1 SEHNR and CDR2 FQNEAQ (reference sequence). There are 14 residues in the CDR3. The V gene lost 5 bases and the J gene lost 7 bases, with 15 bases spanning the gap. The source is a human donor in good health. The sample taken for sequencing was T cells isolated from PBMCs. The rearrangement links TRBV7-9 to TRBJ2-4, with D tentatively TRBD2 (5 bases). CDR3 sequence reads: CASSVLREENIQYF. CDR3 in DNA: TGTGCCAGCAGCGTCCTCCGGGAAGAGAACATTCAGTACTTC.